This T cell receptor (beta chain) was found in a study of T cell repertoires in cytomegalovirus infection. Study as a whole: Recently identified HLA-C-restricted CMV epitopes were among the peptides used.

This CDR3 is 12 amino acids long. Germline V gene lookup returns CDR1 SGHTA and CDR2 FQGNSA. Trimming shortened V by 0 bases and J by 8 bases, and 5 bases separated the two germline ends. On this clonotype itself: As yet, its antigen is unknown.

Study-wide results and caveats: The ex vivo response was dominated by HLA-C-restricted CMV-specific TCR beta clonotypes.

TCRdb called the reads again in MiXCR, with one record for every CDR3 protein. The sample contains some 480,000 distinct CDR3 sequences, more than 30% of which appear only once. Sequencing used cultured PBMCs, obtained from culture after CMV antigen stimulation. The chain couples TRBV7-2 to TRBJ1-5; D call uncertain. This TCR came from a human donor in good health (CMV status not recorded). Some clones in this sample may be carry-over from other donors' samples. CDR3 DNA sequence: TGTGCCAGCAGCTTAGCAGGCGAGCCCCAGCATTTT. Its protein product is CASSLAGEPQHF.